This T cell receptor beta chain was recovered during a study of monozygotic twins with inflammatory bowel disease. The CDR3 has 17 residues. Looked up from germline, CDR1 is SQVTM and CDR2 is ANQGSEA. One entry per CDR3 protein, without DNA, is what TCRdb gives after re-calling the 5' RACE reads. The sample table sets out about 330,000 distinct CDR3 sequences. The V call is TRBV29-1, the J call TRBJ2-1; as DNA is missing, the TRBD2 call by TCRdb cannot be tested. The sequencing input was blood. The sequence was obtained from a human donor with ulcerative colitis or Crohn's disease, or a healthy co-twin of an affected twin (not recorded which). The chain's CDR3 is CSVVNLLAGFKKNEQFF.